This T cell receptor beta chain was recovered during a study of cytomegalovirus exposure and HLA in healthy donors. General study results and limits: The authors excluded some V segments, including TRBV6-2 and TRBV6-3, as indistinguishable. The presence/absence work took it that sequencing depth was about the same across donors.

The CDR3 totals 14 residues. Trimming cost V 7 bases and J 7 bases, with 14 bases left between them. Germline V gives CDR1 WNHNN, CDR2 SYGVQD (reference sequence). The PCR ran on 60 Vbeta and 13 Jbeta primers. Sequenced by immunoSEQ multiplex PCR; TCRdb stores in-frame clones only, minus some. The sample's table shows about 52,000 clones. Regarding this clone: Its antigen is not known.

The receptor comes from an older woman in good health and CMV-seropositive. This rearrangement joins TRBV10-1 to TRBJ1-6; D is unclear. Sequenced input: PBMCs. The CDR3 bases are TGCGCCAGCACCGAGGGAGTTGGAAATTCACCCCTCCACTTT. It yields the protein CASTEGVGNSPLHF.